Below are 21 T cell receptor beta chains sequenced from a single sample in a study of blood T cell repertoires in COVID-19. Assay: immunoSEQ multiplex PCR; the TCRdb copy retains only in-frame clones and omits some. The table has 400,000 to 500,000 clones, approximately 90% seen once. Sequenced sample: PBMCs or T cells enriched from blood (not recorded which). The receptors were sampled from a woman in her late teens or twenties who had been exposed to COVID-19.

The rearrangement joins TRBV5-5 to TRBJ1-4; the match to TRBD1 covers 9 bases. Per the germline V gene, CDR1 is SGHKS and CDR2 is YYEKEE (reference sequence). The CDR3 runs to 18 residues. V lost 0 bases to trimming and J lost 4 bases; unmatched junction nucleotides: 10. The CDR3 region is CASSLARTGGLSNEKLFF. The CDR3 region has the DNA TGTGCCAGCAGCTTGGCGAGAACAGGGGGCCTGAGTAATGAAAAACTGTTTTTT.

This CDR3 is CASSPLAGLNEQYF. The CDR3, as DNA: TGTGCCAGCAGTCCACTAGCGGGGTTGAACGAGCAGTACTTC. J is TRBJ2-7 and V is TRBV3-1 (or the pseudogene TRBV3-2), with TRBD2 identical over 10 bases. Germline-derived CDR1 and CDR2 are LGHDT and YNNKEL (reference sequence). CDR3 length: 14 amino acids. With 6 bases clipped from V and 5 bases from J, the junction kept 7 bases outside the gene matches.

The V gene is TRBV6-4, the J gene TRBJ2-7; 8 nucleotides agree with TRBD2. The CDR3 runs to 16 residues. With V trimmed by 6 bases and J by 0 bases, 10 bases remained unmatched. Germline loops: CDR1 MRHNA, CDR2 SNTAGT. The CDR3 sequence is CASRKLTSGPSYEQYF. The CDR3 DNA reads TGTGCCAGCAGAAAACTAACTAGCGGCCCCTCCTACGAGCAGTACTTC.

The chain carries TRBV27 and TRBJ2-5; 10 bases align to TRBD2. CDR3 length equals 22 residues. CDR1 and CDR2 from the germline V gene are MNHEY and SMNVEV (reference sequence). The ends lost 4 bases at V and 2 bases at J; junction bases unmatched: 25. The DNA of the CDR3 is TGTGCCAGCAGTTCCAAATCAACGCTAGCGGGAGTGTTCGGTGAGCCTCAAGAGACCCAGTACTTC. Translating it yields CASSSKSTLAGVFGEPQETQYF.

This chain links TRBV27 with TRBJ1-2; 11 bases align to TRBD1. CDR3 length equals 13 residues. Germline V gene sequence: CDR1 MNHEY, CDR2 SMNVEV (reference sequence). The V and J ends lost 8 bases and 8 bases, in that order; junction bases with no gene match: 7. CDR3 loop: CASLGQGAPGYTF. Written as DNA, the CDR3 is TGTGCCAGCCTAGGACAGGGGGCGCCCGGCTACACCTTC.

V usage is TRBV7-3 and J usage is TRBJ2-1, with 9 bases fitting TRBD2. After removal of 4 bases from V and 6 bases from J, the junction contained 10 bases not matched to a gene. The CDR3 has 16 amino acids. Per germline, CDR1 SGHTA and CDR2 FQGTGA. The CDR3: CASSWGAGGPSNEQFF. CDR3 DNA: TGTGCCAGCAGCTGGGGAGCGGGGGGACCATCCAATGAGCAGTTCTTC.

The chain uses TRBV7-9 and TRBJ1-6; 9 nucleotides line up with TRBD1. J gave up 9 bases and V 1 base, and 7 bases lay outside the gene matches. The CDR3 has 16 amino acids. CDR1 SEHNR and CDR2 FQNEAQ come from the germline V gene (reference sequence). CDR3 residues: CASSLGGDRASSPLHF. The CDR3 region has the DNA TGTGCCAGCAGCTTAGGTGGGGACAGGGCTAGTTCACCCCTCCACTTT.

The chain employs TRBV7-8 and TRBJ2-2, with TRBD2 matching 8 bases. This CDR3 contains 17 residues. Germline loops: CDR1 SGHVS, CDR2 FQNEAQ. The V gene end was trimmed by 0 bases and the J gene end by 0 bases; junction bases not matched to a gene: 3. The CDR3 is CASSLATSGSNTGELFF. CDR3 DNA: TGTGCCAGCAGCTTAGCAACTAGCGGATCGAACACCGGGGAGCTGTTTTTT.

The rearrangement links TRBV4-3 to TRBJ2-7; D may be TRBD1 (6 bases). The CDR3 has 16 amino acids. Germline assignment: CDR1 LGHNA and CDR2 YSLEER. V was pared by 0 bases and J by 5 bases, with 17 bases between. The DNA for the CDR3 is TGCGCCAGCAGCCAAGACTACAGGGTTTTTGGAAACGAGCAGTACTTC. Translating gives CASSQDYRVFGNEQYF.

CDR3 coding DNA: TGTGCCAGCAGCGTAGTACCAGGCTCGAACACCGGGGAGCTGTTTTTT. This sequence encodes CASSVVPGSNTGELFF. V is TRBV9 and J is TRBJ2-2; D is unresolved. The V gene's germline CDR1 is SGDLS and CDR2 YYNGEE. The ends were cut back, 0 bases at V and 0 bases at J, with 9 bases in the middle. This CDR3 is 16 amino acids long.

The V gene is TRBV30, the J gene TRBJ2-7; 11 bases agree with TRBD1. V lost 3 bases, J lost 5 bases, and 3 bases stayed unmatched. The CDR3 spans 13 residues. From germline, CDR1 is GTSNPN and CDR2 SVGIG (reference sequence). The CDR3 region is CAWRDRGLDEQYF. CDR3 DNA sequence: TGTGCCTGGAGGGACAGGGGGCTGGACGAGCAGTACTTC. Full variable domain (missing parts from reference TRBV30 and TRBJ2-7): SQTIHQWPATLVQPVGSPLSLECTVEGTSNPNLYWYRQAAGRGLQLLFYSVGIGQISSEVPQNLSASRPQDRQFILSSKKLLLSDSGFYLCAWRDRGLDEQYFGPGTRLTVT.

The chain joins TRBV2 to TRBJ1-1; D remains ambiguous. Trimming shortened V by 7 bases and J by 5 bases, and 17 bases separated the two germline ends. Germline CDR1 is SNHLY and CDR2 is FYNNEI. CDR3 length: 14 residues. The CDR3 bases are TGTGCCAGCACCACGGACGCTGCGGGAACTGAAGCTTTCTTT. Encoded protein: CASTTDAAGTEAFF.

V usage is TRBV5-4 and J usage is TRBJ2-2; the match to TRBD2 covers 13 bases. With 2 bases clipped from V and 5 bases from J, the junction kept 6 bases outside the gene matches. CDR3 size: 17 residues. Germline loops: CDR1 SGHNT, CDR2 YYREEE (reference sequence). The CDR3 nucleotides are TGTGCCAGCAGCTTCGCACTAGCGGGGGGGCCAACCGGGGAGCTGTTTTTT. It specifies CASSFALAGGPTGELFF.

V usage is TRBV18 and J usage is TRBJ2-6, with D tentatively TRBD2 (5 bases). Trimming shortened V by 10 bases and J by 4 bases, and 14 bases separated the two germline ends. Germline assignment: CDR1 KGHSH and CDR2 LQKENI. The CDR3 length is 14 residues. The CDR3 DNA sequence: TGTGCCACCCCATCGGAGGTCGGGGCCAACGTCCTGACTTTC. Translated, it gives CATPSEVGANVLTF.

The rearrangement links TRBV20-1 to TRBJ1-4, with 7 bases lining up with TRBD1. This CDR3 has 13 residues. V lost 4 bases, J lost 4 bases, and 3 bases stayed unmatched. CDR1 DFQATT and CDR2 SNEGSKA come from the germline V gene (reference sequence). This CDR3 is CSAIDRDNEKLFF. For the CDR3, the DNA is TGCAGTGCTATTGACAGGGATAATGAAAAACTGTTTTTT.

The V gene is TRBV30, the J gene TRBJ1-3, with D unresolved. Germline-derived CDR1 and CDR2 are GTSNPN and SVGIG (reference sequence). The CDR3 has 14 amino acids. V gave up 3 bases and J gave up 4 bases, with 13 bases separating them. CDR3 sequence: CAWRVLTSGNTIYF. Here the CDR3 DNA reads TGTGCCTGGAGAGTCCTCACATCAGGAAACACCATATATTTT. Supplemented by reference TRBV30 and TRBJ1-3, the full variable domain reads SQTIHQWPATLVQPVGSPLSLECTVEGTSNPNLYWYRQAAGRGLQLLFYSVGIGQISSEVPQNLSASRPQDRQFILSSKKLLLSDSGFYLCAWRVLTSGNTIYFGEGSWLTVV.

The chain combines TRBV28 with TRBJ1-2; unclear D gene. The CDR3 is 14 residues long. Germline CDR1 MDHEN, CDR2 SYDVKM. The germline V and J ends were trimmed by 5 bases and 4 bases, with 14 bases remaining between them. This CDR3 is CASSLEGLSYGYTF. CDR3 DNA sequence: TGTGCCAGCAGTCTTGAGGGTCTTAGCTATGGCTACACCTTC.

This clone was seen a single time. The chain is built from TRBV4-2 and TRBJ2-5, with 12 bases fitting TRBD1. The ends lost 2 bases at V and 2 bases at J; junction bases unmatched: 12. The germline CDR1 and CDR2 sequences are LGHNA and YNFKEQ. The CDR3 covers 19 residues. CDR3 bases: TGTGCCAGCAGCCAACGTGGGGGGACAGGGGGCATTGGTCAAGAGACCCAGTACTTC. It is translated as CASSQRGGTGGIGQETQYF.

This chain joins TRBV23-1 and TRBJ1-1, with a tentative D call TRBD1 (5 bases). TRBV23-1 is an ORF; its function is uncertain. V lost 4 bases, J lost 0 bases, and 18 bases lay in between. The CDR3 has 17 amino acids. The CDR3 DNA reads TGCGCCAGCAGTCGCAGGGTCCACGCCGTCCTGAACACTGAAGCTTTCTTT. As protein: CASSRRVHAVLNTEAFF.

The V gene is TRBV6-5, the J gene TRBJ1-2; 10 bases agree with TRBD1. With 8 bases clipped from V and 7 bases from J, the junction kept 13 bases outside the gene matches. The CDR3 length is 15 residues. Germline V gene data show CDR1 as MNHEY and CDR2 as SVGAGI. CDR3 in amino acids: CASRDRGLLAGGYTF. For the CDR3, the DNA is TGTGCCAGCCGAGACAGGGGGCTCCTTGCGGGTGGCTACACCTTC.

The chain is built from TRBV19 and TRBJ2-4; D unclear. The V gene lost 6 bases and the J gene lost 0 bases, with 15 bases spanning the gap. This CDR3 is 16 amino acids long. Germline V gives CDR1 LNHDA, CDR2 SQIVND (reference sequence). For the CDR3, the DNA is TGTGCCAGTAGGGGTGCACAGTTTTTAGCCAAAAACATTCAGTACTTC. Its protein is CASRGAQFLAKNIQYF.